This entry lists 12 T cell receptor beta chains sequenced from one sample in a study of blood T cell repertoires in COVID-19. Data came from immunoSEQ multiplex PCR; TCRdb stores just in-frame clones and leaves some out. The sample contains about 74,000 clones, roughly 88% of which appear only once. The sequenced sample consisted of peripheral blood. All receptors come from a man in his 70s with active or convalescent COVID-19.

V and J are TRBV7-8 and TRBJ2-3; the match to TRBD2 covers 9 bases. CDR1 is SGHVS and CDR2 is FQNEAQ in the germline V gene. The CDR3 sequence is 16 residues long. J gave up 5 bases and V 1 base, and 7 bases lay outside the gene matches. CDR3 sequence: CASSLVAGGPVDTQYF. CDR3 bases: TGTGCCAGCAGCTTAGTCGCGGGAGGGCCGGTAGATACGCAGTATTTT.

The chain joins TRBV5-4 to TRBJ2-1; 8 bases are a match to TRBD2. V lost 0 bases, J lost 7 bases, and 9 bases stayed unmatched. There are 16 residues in the CDR3. Germline CDR1 is SGHNT and CDR2 is YYREEE (reference sequence). CDR3: CASSLEVAGWYNEQFF. The CDR3 region has the DNA TGTGCCAGCAGCTTGGAAGTAGCGGGGTGGTATAATGAGCAGTTCTTC.

The chain links TRBV19 to TRBJ1-5; TRBD1 matches at 8 bases. After removal of 5 bases from V and 0 bases from J, the junction contained 9 bases not matched to a gene. The CDR3 is 17 residues long. Germline values: CDR1 LNHDA, CDR2 SQIVND (reference sequence). CDR3 protein: CASSPLRDRSSNQPQHF. Here the CDR3 DNA reads TGTGCCAGTAGTCCCCTAAGGGACAGGTCTAGCAATCAGCCCCAGCATTTT.

This clone was detected once. V is TRBV29-1 and J is TRBJ1-3; TRBD1 agrees at 7 bases. The V segment lost 5 bases and the J segment 2 bases; nucleotides outside the gene matches: 9. Germline CDR1 and CDR2: SQVTM and ANQGSEA. CDR3 size: 15 residues. CDR3 sequence reads: CSVRLDRRAGNTIYF. The CDR3 DNA is TGCAGCGTTAGACTGGACAGGCGCGCTGGAAACACCATATATTTT.

This clone was seen only a few times. The V gene is TRBV28, the J gene TRBJ1-2, with 9 bases aligning to TRBD1. The trim removed 6 bases at V and 5 bases at J, leaving 7 bases unmatched. Germline-derived CDR1 and CDR2 are MDHEN and SYDVKM. This CDR3 spans 14 amino acids. DNA for the CDR3: TGTGCCAGCAGCCCTCCGGGACAGGGTTATGGCTACACCTTC. It codes for CASSPPGQGYGYTF.

The chain has TRBV3-1 (or the pseudogene TRBV3-2) and TRBJ1-2; D uncertain. This CDR3 has 13 amino acids. In germline, CDR1 is LGHDT, CDR2 YNNKEL (reference sequence). Trimming left V 4 bases short and J 2 bases short, with 8 bases between. The CDR3 DNA sequence: TGTGCCAGCAGCCTAGGACTGAACTATGGCTACACCTTC. It specifies CASSLGLNYGYTF.

The gene calls are TRBV5-1 and TRBJ2-7; 8 nucleotides align to TRBD1. The CDR3 consists of 16 residues. The J segment lost 6 bases and the V segment lost 0 bases, leaving 11 bases of the junction unmatched. Germline V gives CDR1 SGHRS, CDR2 YFSETQ. The CDR3 DNA reads as TGCGCCAGCAGCTTGGACGGACAGGGCAGGATCTCCGAGCAGTACTTC. Amino acid sequence: CASSLDGQGRISEQYF.

The V gene is TRBV19, the J gene TRBJ2-4; no clear D. The CDR3 is 15 residues long. V dropped 5 bases and J dropped 5 bases, with 16 bases sitting between them. Germline V gene sequence: CDR1 LNHDA, CDR2 SQIVND (reference sequence). The CDR3 nucleotides are TGTGCCAGTAGTCCACCTCGAGGCGTACAAAACATTCAGTACTTC. It yields the protein CASSPPRGVQNIQYF.

The V and J genes are TRBV9 and TRBJ1-3; the match to TRBD1 covers 9 bases. The CDR3 extends over 17 amino acids. CDR1 SGDLS and CDR2 YYNGEE come from the germline V gene. The V segment lost 3 bases and the J segment 0 bases; nucleotides outside the gene matches: 7. In DNA form, the CDR3 reads TGTGCCAGCAGCGCCGGGACAGGGCCCTTCTCTGGAAACACCATATATTTT. Its translation is CASSAGTGPFSGNTIYF.

This clone was counted a single time. V usage is TRBV30 and J usage is TRBJ1-5; TRBD1 matches 11 bases. From germline, CDR1 is GTSNPN and CDR2 SVGIG (reference sequence). The CDR3 runs to 15 residues. V was pared by 1 base and J by 5 bases, with 4 bases of the junction left unmatched. CDR3 sequence reads: CAWSAPGQGDQPQHF. The CDR3 DNA reads as TGTGCCTGGAGTGCCCCGGGACAGGGGGATCAGCCCCAGCATTTT.

This sequence joins TRBV7-9 and TRBJ1-1, with a weak D call TRBD1 (5 bases). V was trimmed by 3 bases and J by 3 bases, leaving 11 bases between them. Germline CDR1 and CDR2: SEHNR and FQNEAQ (reference sequence). The CDR3 is made up of 14 amino acids. In nucleotides, the CDR3 is TGTGCCAGCAGCTTTGCAGGGAGGGACACTGAAGCTTTCTTT. Translating gives CASSFAGRDTEAFF.

The chain joins TRBV3-1 (or the pseudogene TRBV3-2) to TRBJ1-6; TRBD1 aligns across 7 bases. V shed 7 bases, J shed 4 bases, and the junction held 4 bases outside the gene matches. CDR1 is LGHDT, CDR2 YNNKEL, per germline (reference sequence). The CDR3 runs 14 residues. CDR3 amino acids: CASTPGGYNSPLHF. The CDR3 bases are TGTGCCAGCACACCAGGGGGGTATAATTCACCCCTCCACTTT.